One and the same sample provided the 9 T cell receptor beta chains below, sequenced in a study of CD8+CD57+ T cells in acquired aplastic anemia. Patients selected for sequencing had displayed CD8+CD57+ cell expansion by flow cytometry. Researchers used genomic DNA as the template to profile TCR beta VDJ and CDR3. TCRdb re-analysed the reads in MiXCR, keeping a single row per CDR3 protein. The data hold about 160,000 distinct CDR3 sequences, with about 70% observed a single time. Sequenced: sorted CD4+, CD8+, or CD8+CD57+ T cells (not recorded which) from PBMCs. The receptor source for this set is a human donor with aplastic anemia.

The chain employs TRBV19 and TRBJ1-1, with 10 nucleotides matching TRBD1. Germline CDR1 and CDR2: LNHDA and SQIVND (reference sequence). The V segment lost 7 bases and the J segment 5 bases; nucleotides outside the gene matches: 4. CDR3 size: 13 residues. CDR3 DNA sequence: TGTGCCAGTACCCGGGACAGGGGAACTGAAGCTTTCTTT. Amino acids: CASTRDRGTEAFF.

The CDR3 here is CSARTEGANVLTF. DNA for the CDR3: TGCAGCGCTCGGACGGAGGGGGCCAACGTCCTGACTTTC. The chain carries TRBV29-1 and TRBJ2-6; D unresolved. The V gene's germline CDR1 is SQVTM and CDR2 ANQGSEA. CDR3 length: 13 amino acids. Trimming stripped 7 bases from V and 4 bases from J, with 11 bases between.

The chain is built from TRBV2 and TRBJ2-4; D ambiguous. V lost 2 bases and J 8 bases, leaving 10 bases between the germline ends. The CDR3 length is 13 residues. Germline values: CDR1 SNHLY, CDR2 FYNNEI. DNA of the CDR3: TGTGCCAGCAGTGAATTCGGGTACGACATTCAGTACTTC. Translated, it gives CASSEFGYDIQYF.

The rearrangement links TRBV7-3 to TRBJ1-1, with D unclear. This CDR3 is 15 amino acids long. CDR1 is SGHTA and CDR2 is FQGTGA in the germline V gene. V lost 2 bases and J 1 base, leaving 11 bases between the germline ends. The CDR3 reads CASSLSPAGNTEAFF. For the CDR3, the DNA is TGTGCCAGCAGCTTATCCCCCGCAGGGAACACTGAAGCTTTCTTT.

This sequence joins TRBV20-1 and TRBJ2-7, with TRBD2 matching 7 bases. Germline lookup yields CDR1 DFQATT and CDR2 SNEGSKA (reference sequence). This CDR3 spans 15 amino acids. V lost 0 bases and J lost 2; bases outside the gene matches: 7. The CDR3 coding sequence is TGCAGTGCTAGAGATTTGGGGACTACCCCCTACGAGCAGTACTTC. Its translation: CSARDLGTTPYEQYF.

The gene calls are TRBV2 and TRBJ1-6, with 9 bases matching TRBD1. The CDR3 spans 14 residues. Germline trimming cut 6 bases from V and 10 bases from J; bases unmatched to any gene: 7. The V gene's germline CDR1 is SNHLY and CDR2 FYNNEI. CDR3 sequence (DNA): TGTGCCAGCAGGGGAGGGACAGGGTGGTCACCCCTCCACTTT. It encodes CASRGGTGWSPLHF.

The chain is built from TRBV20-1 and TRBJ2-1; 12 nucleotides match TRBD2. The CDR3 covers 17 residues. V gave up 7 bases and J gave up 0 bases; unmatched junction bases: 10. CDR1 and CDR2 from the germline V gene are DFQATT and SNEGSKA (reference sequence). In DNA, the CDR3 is TGCAGTGTCGCCGAAGGACTAGCGGGGACCTCCTACAATGAGCAGTTCTTC. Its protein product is CSVAEGLAGTSYNEQFF.

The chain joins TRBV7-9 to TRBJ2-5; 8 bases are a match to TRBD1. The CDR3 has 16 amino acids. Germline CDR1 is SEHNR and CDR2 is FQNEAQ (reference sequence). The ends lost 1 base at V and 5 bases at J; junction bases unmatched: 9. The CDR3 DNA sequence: TGTGCCAGCAGCTTAGTCTCCCCAGGGGGCCGGGAGACCCAGTACTTC. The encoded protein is CASSLVSPGGRETQYF. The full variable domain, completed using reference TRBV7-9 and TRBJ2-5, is DTGVSQNPRHKITKRGQNVTFRCDPISEHNRLYWYRQTLGQGPEFLTYFQNEAQLEKSRLLSDRFSAERPKGSFSTLEIQRTEQGDSAMYLCASSLVSPGGRETQYFGPGTRLLVL.

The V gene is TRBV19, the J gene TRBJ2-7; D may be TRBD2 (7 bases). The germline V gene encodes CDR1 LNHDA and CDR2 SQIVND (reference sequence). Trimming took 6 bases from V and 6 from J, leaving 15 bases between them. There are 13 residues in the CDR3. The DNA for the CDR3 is TGTGCCAGTAGCGGGGGGCGCTGGAGCGAGCAGTACTTC. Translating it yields CASSGGRWSEQYF.